The 28 T cell receptor beta chains below all came from one sample that was sequenced in a study of cytomegalovirus exposure and HLA in healthy donors. The study ran its PCR with 60 Vbeta and 13 Jbeta primers. TCRdb keeps only in-frame clones here, not all; method: immunoSEQ multiplex PCR. The repertoire holds some 150,000 clones, with approximately 70% as singletons. Sequenced sample: PBMCs. The receptor source for this set is a woman in her fifties or sixties in good health and CMV-seropositive.

This rearrangement joins TRBV7-2 to TRBJ2-7, with a weak D call TRBD2 (5 bases). The CDR3 is 13 residues long. V dropped 10 bases and J dropped 4 bases, with 17 bases sitting between them. Germline values: CDR1 SGHTA, CDR2 FQGNSA. The CDR3 DNA is TGTGCCACCTCCGGAGGTGATTGGTACGAGCAGTACTTC. Protein: CATSGGDWYEQYF.

The rearrangement uses TRBV7-3 and TRBJ2-6; 8 nucleotides match TRBD1. The CDR3 length is 19 residues. Looked up from germline, CDR1 is SGHTA and CDR2 is FQGTGA. V shed 1 base, J shed 2 bases, and the junction held 10 bases outside the gene matches. CDR3: CASSLNLRTGTPGANVLTF. The CDR3 region has the DNA TGTGCCAGCAGCTTAAACTTAAGGACAGGGACCCCTGGGGCCAACGTCCTGACTTTC.

The chain couples TRBV19 to TRBJ1-3; D is undetermined. This CDR3 spans 15 amino acids. CDR1 and CDR2 (germline): LNHDA, SQIVND (reference sequence). Between the trimmed V and J ends, which lost 2 bases and 0 bases, there was a span of 8 bases. The CDR3 loop reads CASSIRTSSGNTIYF. The CDR3 DNA is TGTGCCAGTAGTATACGAACTTCCTCTGGAAACACCATATATTTT.

The V call is TRBV5-1, the J call TRBJ2-1; maybe TRBD1 (6 bases). Germline CDR1 SGHRS, CDR2 YFSETQ. The CDR3 sequence is 11 residues long. Trimming left V 4 bases short and J 10 bases short, with 9 bases between. This chain's CDR3 is CASSRDIEQFF. CDR3 nucleotides: TGCGCCAGCAGCCGGGACATCGAGCAGTTCTTC.

CDR3 nucleotide sequence: TGTGCCAGCAGCCCCGGGCGGGTTAGCCTTACAAATGAAAAACTGTTTTTT. It is translated as CASSPGRVSLTNEKLFF. This rearrangement joins TRBV5-4 to TRBJ1-4; D gene ambiguous. CDR3 size: 17 residues. Between the trimmed V and J ends, which lost 4 bases and 5 bases, there was a span of 21 bases. Germline CDR1 and CDR2: SGHNT and YYREEE (reference sequence).

The chain links TRBV7-9 to TRBJ2-3, with 8 bases lining up with TRBD2. V lost 5 bases and J lost 1; bases outside the gene matches: 11. The CDR3 consists of 17 residues. In germline, CDR1 is SEHNR, CDR2 FQNEAQ (reference sequence). The CDR3 nucleotides are TGTGCCAGCAGCCCTAGGGGAGCGGGAGCGGGCACAGATACGCAGTATTTT. As protein: CASSPRGAGAGTDTQYF.

The chain is built from TRBV7-9 and TRBJ2-1; D is possibly TRBD2 (6 bases). V lost 5 bases to trimming and J lost 6 bases, with 20 bases between them. This CDR3 comprises 16 residues. Germline loops: CDR1 SEHNR, CDR2 FQNEAQ (reference sequence). This CDR3 is CASSRGLTGIGNEQFF. The CDR3, as DNA: TGTGCCAGCAGCAGGGGACTTACGGGCATTGGCAATGAGCAGTTCTTC.

This chain uses TRBV5-6 with TRBJ2-7, with a tentative D call TRBD1 (5 bases). CDR1 and CDR2 from the germline V gene are SGHDT and YYEEEE. The length of the CDR3 is 14 residues. V gave up 1 base and J gave up 2 bases, with 10 bases separating them. CDR3 sequence: CASSLSGFAYEQYF. CDR3 nucleotides: TGTGCCAGCAGCTTGTCAGGGTTCGCCTACGAGCAGTACTTC.

This chain uses TRBV5-1 with TRBJ1-1, with 7 bases matching TRBD1. The V segment lost 5 bases and the J segment 1 base; nucleotides outside the gene matches: 8. The CDR3 is 15 residues long. Per the germline V gene, CDR1 is SGHRS and CDR2 is YFSETQ. The CDR3 coding sequence is TGCGCCAGCAGTCGACAGGGCACACCGAACACTGAAGCTTTCTTT. Translating it yields CASSRQGTPNTEAFF.

The CDR3 region is CASSLDIYTEAFF. CDR3 coding DNA: TGCGCCAGCAGCTTGGACATTTACACTGAAGCTTTCTTT. V gene TRBV5-1 combines with J gene TRBJ1-1; D is undetermined. CDR3 length: 13 amino acids. The germline V gene has CDR1 SGHRS and CDR2 YFSETQ. Trimming shortened V by 0 bases and J by 3 bases, and 6 bases separated the two germline ends.

The chain employs TRBV30 and TRBJ1-1; D is ambiguous. Germline V gene data show CDR1 as GTSNPN and CDR2 as SVGIG (reference sequence). This CDR3 has 14 residues. Trimming shortened V by 2 bases and J by 1 base, and 11 bases separated the two germline ends. The CDR3 loop reads CAWSPQFGNTEAFF. CDR3 coding DNA: TGTGCCTGGAGTCCACAGTTCGGGAACACTGAAGCTTTCTTT.

The chain has TRBV9 and TRBJ2-7; D might be TRBD1 (6 bases). This CDR3 has 14 amino acids. V was clipped by 4 bases and J by 3 bases, with 14 bases between them. Germline V gene sequence: CDR1 SGDLS, CDR2 YYNGEE. The CDR3 is CASSPQTGHYEQYF. CDR3 nucleotide sequence: TGTGCCAGCAGCCCCCAGACAGGACACTACGAGCAGTACTTC.

The V call is TRBV28, the J call TRBJ2-4; D unresolved. This CDR3 has 15 amino acids. CDR1 and CDR2 (germline): MDHEN, SYDVKM. Deletions cut 2 bases from V and 0 bases from J, with 8 bases between. The CDR3 DNA is TGTGCCAGCAGTTTACCCGAGGTAGCCAAAAACATTCAGTACTTC. It codes for CASSLPEVAKNIQYF.

This clone was seen a handful of times. The gene calls are TRBV25-1 and TRBJ2-1, with 10 bases matching TRBD2. The CDR3 is 16 residues long. V lost 4 bases, J lost 0 bases, and 3 bases stayed unmatched. Germline CDR1 MGHDK, CDR2 SYGVNS. The CDR3: CASSAASGGSYNEQFF. As DNA, the CDR3 is TGTGCCAGCAGTGCCGCTAGCGGGGGCTCCTACAATGAGCAGTTCTTC.

The V and J genes are TRBV5-8 and TRBJ1-2; no definite D call. Trimming pared 3 bases from V and 2 bases from J, leaving 11 bases between. The length of the CDR3 is 14 residues. CDR1 is SGHTS and CDR2 is YDEGEE in the germline V gene. The CDR3 reads CASSSPTRNYGYTF. In DNA, the CDR3 is TGTGCCAGCAGCTCGCCGACTCGAAACTATGGCTACACCTTC.

The chain employs TRBV7-6 and TRBJ2-1, with TRBD2 identical over 12 bases. V lost 5 bases and J lost 0; bases outside the gene matches: 11. The CDR3 is made up of 19 amino acids. Germline CDR1 reads SGHVS; CDR2 reads FNYEAQ. CDR3 protein: CASSAPGTSGSFSYNEQFF. The CDR3 nucleotides are TGTGCCAGCAGCGCCCCCGGGACTAGCGGGTCGTTCTCCTACAATGAGCAGTTCTTC.

The chain uses TRBV2 and TRBJ2-3; TRBD2 is a possible D gene (5 bases). The CDR3 totals 13 residues. Trimming shortened V by 4 bases and J by 4 bases, and 9 bases separated the two germline ends. Germline V gene lookup returns CDR1 SNHLY and CDR2 FYNNEI. This chain's CDR3 is CASSGLEADTQYF. In DNA, the CDR3 is TGTGCCAGCAGTGGACTGGAGGCAGATACGCAGTATTTT.

This chain links TRBV2 with TRBJ1-1; 7 nucleotides line up with TRBD1. Germline lookup yields CDR1 SNHLY and CDR2 FYNNEI. V dropped 8 bases and J dropped 2; count of bases not matched to a gene: 5. CDR3 length: 13 amino acids. The CDR3 reads CASGRGRNTEAFF. The CDR3 DNA sequence: TGTGCCAGCGGAAGGGGGCGTAACACTGAAGCTTTCTTT.

The chain joins TRBV7-3 to TRBJ2-5; the D gene is possibly TRBD2 (5 bases). V was pared by 0 bases and J by 1 base, with 6 bases between. The CDR3 covers 14 residues. Germline lookup yields CDR1 SGHTA and CDR2 FQGTGA. The CDR3 here is CASSLTGLQETQYF. As DNA, the CDR3 is TGTGCCAGCAGCTTAACCGGACTCCAAGAGACCCAGTACTTC.

V usage is TRBV28 and J usage is TRBJ1-2; 8 bases are a match to TRBD1. The CDR3 is made up of 14 amino acids. Germline V gives CDR1 MDHEN, CDR2 SYDVKM. V was pared by 4 bases and J by 4 bases, with 5 bases of the junction left unmatched. The CDR3 loop is CASSSGGAGYGYTF. For the CDR3, the DNA is TGTGCCAGCAGTTCAGGGGGCGCAGGCTATGGCTACACCTTC.

The chain carries TRBV19 and TRBJ1-1; the match to TRBD1 covers 7 bases. Germline values: CDR1 LNHDA, CDR2 SQIVND (reference sequence). The J segment lost 0 bases and the V segment lost 5 bases, leaving 6 bases of the junction unmatched. The CDR3 sequence is 15 residues long. CDR3 region: CASSPQTGLNTEAFF. The CDR3 DNA reads as TGTGCCAGTAGTCCCCAGACAGGGCTGAACACTGAAGCTTTCTTT.

The chain recombines TRBV20-1 with TRBJ2-3; D gene uncertain. Germline V gives CDR1 DFQATT, CDR2 SNEGSKA (reference sequence). The CDR3 is 10 residues long. V was trimmed by 7 bases and J by 6 bases, leaving 8 bases between them. CDR3 in amino acids: CSVPRDTQYF. For the CDR3, the DNA is TGCAGTGTCCCACGGGATACGCAGTATTTT.

In DNA, the CDR3 is TGTGCCAGCAGCTTGGGACTAGCGGGCACCGGGGAGCTGTTTTTT. This translates into CASSLGLAGTGELFF. V and J are TRBV7-2 and TRBJ2-2, with 12 bases matching TRBD2. J gave up 4 bases and V 3 bases, and 0 bases lay outside the gene matches. This CDR3 region has 15 residues. Germline CDR1 and CDR2: SGHTA and FQGNSA.

This clone was observed a handful of times. This chain links TRBV28 with TRBJ1-5, with D possibly being TRBD1 (5 bases). The CDR3 contains 12 residues. The germline V gene has CDR1 MDHEN and CDR2 SYDVKM. Trimming left V 10 bases short and J 6 bases short, with 13 bases between. Here the CDR3 reads CAMGQDTQPQHF. In nucleotides, the CDR3 is TGTGCCATGGGGCAGGACACTCAGCCCCAGCATTTT.

The chain recombines TRBV7-3 with TRBJ2-5, with TRBD1 matching over 9 bases. Germline trimming cut 2 bases from V and 4 bases from J; bases unmatched to any gene: 5. CDR1 SGHTA and CDR2 FQGTGA come from the germline V gene. The CDR3 runs to 15 residues. The CDR3 DNA reads as TGTGCCAGCAGCTTAGGGACAGGGATGAGAGAGACCCAGTACTTC. Translated: CASSLGTGMRETQYF. Variable domain in full (rest from reference TRBV7-3 and TRBJ2-5): GAGVSQTPSNKVTEKGKYVELRCDPISGHTALYWYRQSLGQGPEFLIYFQGTGAADDSGLPNDRFFAVRPEGSVSTLKIQRTERGDSAVYLCASSLGTGMRETQYFGPGTRLLVL.

This clone was seen once. The V call is TRBV25-1, the J call TRBJ2-7; 8 nucleotides agree with TRBD1. V was clipped by 8 bases and J by 3 bases; unmatched bases: 9. CDR3 length equals 14 residues. Germline CDR1 is MGHDK and CDR2 is SYGVNS. This CDR3 reads CASRGQGKDYEQYF. CDR3 bases: TGTGCCAGCCGCGGACAGGGAAAGGACTACGAGCAGTACTTC.

This clone was observed a handful of times. The gene calls are TRBV19 and TRBJ1-4; D may be TRBD1 (6 bases). This CDR3 has 13 amino acids. V was trimmed by 5 bases and J by 8 bases, leaving 12 bases between them. Germline lookup yields CDR1 LNHDA and CDR2 SQIVND (reference sequence). The CDR3: CASSQTGREKLFF. The CDR3 DNA reads TGTGCCAGTAGTCAAACAGGGCGAGAAAAACTGTTTTTT.

This chain uses TRBV5-1 with TRBJ2-3; 7 bases map to TRBD1. The V gene's germline CDR1 is SGHRS and CDR2 YFSETQ. CDR3 length: 16 residues. V was clipped by 0 bases and J by 3 bases; unmatched bases: 7. CDR3 in amino acids: CASSLGGTAITDTQYF. The CDR3 nucleotides read TGCGCCAGCAGCTTGGGAGGGACAGCGATTACAGATACGCAGTATTTT.